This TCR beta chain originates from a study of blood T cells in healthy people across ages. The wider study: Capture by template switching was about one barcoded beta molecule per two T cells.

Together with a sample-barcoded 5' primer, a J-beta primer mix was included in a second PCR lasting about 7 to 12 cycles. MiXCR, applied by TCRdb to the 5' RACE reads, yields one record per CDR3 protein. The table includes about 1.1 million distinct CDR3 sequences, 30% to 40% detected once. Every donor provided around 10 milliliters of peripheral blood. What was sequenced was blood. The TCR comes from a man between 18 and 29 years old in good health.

The CDR3 DNA reads TGTGCCAGCAGCACGGGGGGAATTGGGGCCTACAATGAGCAGTTCTTC. It translates to CASSTGGIGAYNEQFF. The V gene is TRBV7-3, the J gene TRBJ2-1; 7 bases agree with TRBD2. With 5 bases clipped from V and 2 bases from J, the junction kept 9 bases outside the gene matches. Germline V gene lookup returns CDR1 SGHTA and CDR2 FQGTGA. The CDR3 spans 16 residues.